This T cell receptor (beta chain) was identified in a study of beta chain features in type 1 diabetes. V lost 7 bases to trimming and J lost 6 bases; unmatched junction nucleotides: 1. Germline V lookup: CDR1 SNHLY, CDR2 FYNNEI. The CDR3 runs 12 residues. The investigators reverse transcribed all of the isolated RNA, so they sequenced expressed TCRB transcripts. Naive, central memory and regulatory T cell samples yielded around 3.5 million reads on average. Data came from immunoSEQ multiplex PCR; TCRdb stores just in-frame clones and leaves some out. This sample has fewer than 300,000 clones, with approximately 10% found just once. Donors underwent one heparinised blood draw, about 110 mL on average. This clone has a handful of counts. Its antigen remains unidentified. Study-level points and caveats: A moderate, significant TCRB CDR3 shortening appeared in type 1 diabetes across four CD4+ subsets.

The origin of this receptor is a man aged 25-40 years with type 1 diabetes. The chain combines TRBV2 with TRBJ2-1, with TRBD2 matching 9 bases. The sequenced sample was naive CD4+ T cells from blood. The CDR3: CASTTSGNEQFF. The DNA for the CDR3 is TGTGCCAGCACGACTAGCGGCAATGAGCAGTTCTTC.